The present entry profiles one TCR beta chain with its context. Its antigen is undetermined. 60 Vbeta and 13 Jbeta primers were used in PCR. Clones were sequenced by immunoSEQ multiplex PCR, and TCRdb holds only the in-frame ones, with some missing. Recorded for this sample: 110,000 to 150,000 clones. This specimen belongs to a study of cytomegalovirus exposure and HLA in healthy donors. Whole-study results and caveats: A few chains linked to CMV were shown in vitro to be specific for CMV antigens. For most TCR beta V segments, an earlier analysis put the productive rate at about 90% or about 30% of the time.

Each donor was nominally healthy when sampled (though unrecorded immune exposures were likely). The sequence derives from a male donor in good health and CMV-seronegative. The sample taken for sequencing was PBMCs.

CDR3 nucleotides: TGTGCCAGCAGCCCATCCTCGACAGGTGGTGCTGGAAACACCATATATTTT. Translation gives CASSPSSTGGAGNTIYF. J is TRBJ1-3 and V is TRBV27; D might be TRBD1 (6 bases). V lost 6 bases, J lost 2 bases, and 20 bases lay in between. The CDR3 runs 17 residues. Germline V gene sequence: CDR1 MNHEY, CDR2 SMNVEV (reference sequence).